What follows are 2 T cell receptor beta chains derived from one specimen sequenced in a study of blood T cell repertoires in COVID-19. Measured with immunoSEQ multiplex PCR; TCRdb has only the in-frame clones, and not every one. The sample yields about 250,000 clones, 85% seen once. Sequencing was performed on PBMCs or T cells enriched from blood (not recorded which). All receptors come from a woman in her 50s with acute COVID-19.

The chain links TRBV6-5 to TRBJ1-1; the match to TRBD1 covers 8 bases. Trimming took 5 bases from V and 7 from J; bases not matched to a gene: 6. The V gene's germline CDR1 is MNHEY and CDR2 SVGAGI. The CDR3 contains 13 residues. This chain's CDR3 is CASSQTGAGEAFF. The CDR3, as DNA: TGTGCCAGCAGTCAGACAGGGGCAGGTGAAGCTTTCTTT.

The genes are TRBV20-1 and TRBJ1-1, with D possibly being TRBD1 (6 bases). This CDR3 is built from 11 residues. In germline, CDR1 is DFQATT, CDR2 SNEGSKA (reference sequence). V was clipped by 3 bases and J by 7 bases, with 9 bases between them. DNA for the CDR3: TGCAGTGCTAGTAAGGGGGATGAAGCTTTCTTT. This codes for CSASKGDEAFF.